The entry that follows covers one T cell receptor (beta chain) sequence. The target antigen is unknown. V was trimmed by 1 base and J by 3 bases, leaving 11 bases between them. CDR1 is SGHVS, CDR2 FNYEAQ, per germline. The CDR3 spans 15 residues. Documented time point: baseline, week 1 (first vaccination visit). Treatment indicated: pre-vaccination baseline after standard-of-care therapy. This sample was included in a study of a mutant IDH1 vaccine in newly diagnosed glioma. Study-level background: Treated patients showed a male proportion of roughly 62%, a female proportion of roughly 38%, and a mean age of roughly 40 years. Every participant had undergone radiotherapy, temozolomide, or both before, and most underwent both. Findings of the study overall: Immune responses induced by the vaccine were seen in 93.3% of patients, spanning multiple MHC alleles.

Repertoires were generated with immunoSEQ multiplex PCR, while TCRdb's copy carries only in-frame clones and drops some. The sample has about 59,000 clones, about 91% seen once; the top ten hold roughly 2.7%. This rearrangement joins TRBV7-6 to TRBJ2-3; D might be TRBD2 (5 bases). The sequence was obtained from a man aged 45-65 years with glioma. The source material was PBMCs, sampled from a glioma patient treated with radiotherapy, temozolomide or both. CDR3 coding DNA: TGTGCCAGCAGCTTAGTGGGGTCGGGGACAGATACGCAGTATTTT. Translation: CASSLVGSGTDTQYF.